One sample yielded the 15 T cell receptor beta chains listed below, sequenced in a study of tumor-infiltrating lymphocytes in primary liver carcinoma. A primer in the constant region served to generate TCR beta cDNA from 500 ng of total RNA. What produced the TCR beta libraries was three nested multiplex PCR rounds using slightly modified ARM-PCR. PCR rounds one and two used TRBV1-TRBV30 forward primers with a C-beta reverse primer for roughly 9 cycles each. Using its own MiXCR run on the multiplex PCR reads, TCRdb lists one record per CDR3 protein. The data show about 330,000 distinct CDR3 sequences, less than 65% seen once. Germline DNA was extracted alongside blood RNA, which was obtained from unsorted whole blood. Sequenced material: peripheral blood. These receptors all stem from a man between 40 and 49 years old with primary liver carcinoma and hepatitis B virus infection.

Regarding this clonotype: A read error may be the cause here, since a much bigger clone is one base away. V gene TRBV24-1 combines with J gene TRBJ2-3; 12 positions match TRBD1. CDR1 is KGHDR and CDR2 is SFDVKD in the germline V gene. The CDR3 spans 15 residues. The CDR3 region is CAASDIGTGGDTQYF. CDR3 nucleotides: TGTGCCGCCAGTGATATTGGGACAGGGGGCGATACGCAGTATTTT.

As to this clonotype: It may be a read error: a sequence one base away is much more abundant. The chain couples TRBV12-3 or TRBV12-4 to TRBJ2-5, with D hard to call. V was clipped by 7 bases and J by 4 bases, with 16 bases between them. The CDR3 has 14 residues. The CDR3 sequence is CASTNQVRSETQYF. In nucleotides, the CDR3 is TGTGCCAGCACCAACCAGGTGCGGTCAGAGACCCAGTACTTC.

With regard to this clonotype: Since a much larger clone is just one base distant, this may be a read error. The rearrangement joins TRBV14 to TRBJ2-5; TRBD2 aligns across 9 bases. Germline V gene sequence: CDR1 SGHDN, CDR2 FVKESK. This CDR3 is built from 16 residues. J lost 2 bases, V lost 3 bases, and 7 bases had no gene match. The CDR3 coding sequence is TGTGCCAGCAGCCAGAGGGGGACTAGCCGACAAGAGACCCAGTACTTC. It codes for CASSQRGTSRQETQYF.

On this clonotype itself: With a much larger clone just one base away, this may be a read error. The J gene is TRBJ2-7, the V gene TRBV14, with 7 bases aligning to TRBD2. This CDR3 is 16 amino acids long. Germline V gene lookup returns CDR1 SGHDN and CDR2 FVKESK. The V gene end was trimmed by 5 bases and the J gene end by 2 bases; junction bases not matched to a gene: 12. CDR3 loop: CASSKLTGGQTYEQYF. DNA for the CDR3: TGTGCCAGCAGCAAACTAACGGGAGGCCAGACCTACGAGCAGTACTTC.

V is TRBV4-1 and J is TRBJ2-1; weak D call: TRBD2 (6 bases). Germline V gives CDR1 MGHRA, CDR2 YSYEKL. The CDR3 has 14 amino acids. V lost 3 bases and J lost 7, with 13 bases in between. DNA of the CDR3: TGCGCCAGCAGCCATGATGTAGGGACTAATGAGCAGTTCTTC. This encodes CASSHDVGTNEQFF.

This clonotype was seen only a few times. The chain has TRBV7-9 and TRBJ2-5; 8 nucleotides match TRBD1. The V gene end was trimmed by 1 base and the J gene end by 5 bases; junction bases not matched to a gene: 3. There are 14 residues in the CDR3. The germline gives CDR1 SEHNR, CDR2 FQNEAQ (reference sequence). DNA of the CDR3: TGTGCCAGCAGCTTAGGGGACAGGTTTGAGACCCAGTACTTC. This translates into CASSLGDRFETQYF.

Comments on this clonotype: One end of the junction fails to match germline, which may point to a read error. The gene calls are TRBV6-5 and TRBJ1-3; 8 bases line up with TRBD1. The CDR3 consists of 14 residues. Germline CDR1 MNHEY, CDR2 SVGAGI. The CDR3 reads CARSYRGSGNTIYF. CDR3 sequence (DNA): TGTGCCCGCAGTTACAGGGGGTCTGGAAACACCATATATTTT.

Regarding this clonotype: A clone one base away is much larger, so this may be a read error. The chain employs TRBV12-3 or TRBV12-4 and TRBJ2-7; 8 bases are shared with TRBD1. CDR3 length: 15 amino acids. Germline trimming cut 6 bases from V and 5 bases from J; bases unmatched to any gene: 12. CDR3 in DNA: TGTGCCAGCAGAAAAGGGACAGGCGGACTTGACGAGCAGTACTTC. The encoded protein is CASRKGTGGLDEQYF.

Turning to this clonotype: At one of its ends the junction is not consistent with the germline gene, which may arise from a read error. This chain links TRBV29-1 with TRBJ2-3; D is undetermined. This CDR3 is 13 amino acids long. CDR1 SQVTM and CDR2 ANQGSEA come from the germline V gene. DNA for the CDR3: TGCAGCGTTGGAGAGCGCCTCACAGATACGCAGTATTTC. It yields the protein CSVGERLTDTQYF.

In its sample, this clonotype was seen a few times. At one of its ends the junction is not consistent with the germline gene, which may arise from a read error. The rearrangement links TRBV11-2 to TRBJ2-5; 7 bases are a match to TRBD2. This CDR3 is built from 15 residues. Germline lookup yields CDR1 SGHAT and CDR2 FQNNGV. This chain's CDR3 is CASSLMGGVEEIQYF. The DNA for the CDR3 is TGTGCCAGTAGCTTGATGGGAGGGGTAGAGGAGATCCAGTACTTC.

Turning to this clonotype: The germline gene is not matched at one end of the junction; a read error may be the cause. The chain links TRBV11-2 to TRBJ2-1, with 10 bases identical to TRBD2. CDR1 and CDR2 from the germline V gene are SGHAT and FQNNGV. The CDR3 runs to 15 residues. In DNA form, the CDR3 reads TGTGCCACCATCCCCCAGCGGGAGGGATTGGGTGAGCAGTCCTTC. Translating it yields CATIPQREGLGEQSF.

Ten or more counts support this clonotype. This rearrangement joins TRBV6-6 to TRBJ2-1, with TRBD2 matching over 16 bases. The CDR3 is 21 residues long. V shed 2 bases and J 1 base; nucleotides not matched to a gene: 11. The germline gives CDR1 MNHNY, CDR2 SVGAGI (reference sequence). The CDR3 sequence: CASSYLSLGLAGGSSYNEQFF. The DNA of the CDR3 is TGTGCCAGCAGTTACCTTTCCCTGGGACTAGCGGGAGGGAGTTCCTACAATGAGCAGTTCTTC.

This clonotype has only a few counts. V usage is TRBV10-3 and J usage is TRBJ2-5; 7 nucleotides align to TRBD2. The CDR3 totals 14 residues. Germline assignment: CDR1 ENHRY and CDR2 SYGVKD. The junction had 5 bases not matched to a gene; V was cut back by 0 bases and J by 7 bases. The CDR3 DNA is TGTGCCATCAGTGAGTCGGGAGGGGCTGGGACCCAGTACTTC. Protein product: CAISESGGAGTQYF.

Concerning this clonotype: At one boundary the junction diverges from the germline segment, which might be a read error. The CDR3 region is CASRSNYRGTGAFF. CDR3 DNA: TGTGCCAGCAGATCCAACTACAGGGGCACTGGAGCTTTCTTT. The V call is TRBV6-5, the J call TRBJ1-1; 7 bases are shared with TRBD1. Looked up from germline, CDR1 is MNHEY and CDR2 is SVGAGI. The CDR3 sequence is 14 residues long.

This rearrangement joins TRBV11-2 to TRBJ1-5; 8 bases fit TRBD1. This CDR3 contains 16 residues. Germline loops: CDR1 SGHAT, CDR2 FQNNGV. With 5 bases clipped from V and 5 bases from J, the junction kept 11 bases outside the gene matches. CDR3: CASSHRGEDEDQPQHF. In DNA form, the CDR3 reads TGTGCCAGCAGCCACAGGGGGGAGGACGAGGATCAGCCCCAGCATTTT.